These 10 T cell receptor beta chains originate from one sample sequenced in a study of T cells in localized non-small cell lung cancer. Profiled with immunoSEQ multiplex PCR; TCRdb holds only in-frame clones, not every one. The sample comprises 2,000 or so clones, around 30% of which are singletons, and roughly 19% rests with the top ten. Sequenced material: normal lung tissue next to the tumor, taken before any cancer treatment. Receptors originate from a woman between 40 and 69 years old with stage II lung adenocarcinoma.

The chain carries TRBV10-1 and TRBJ2-2; D remains unclear. This CDR3 contains 12 residues. Germline loops: CDR1 WNHNN, CDR2 SYGVQD (reference sequence). V lost 6 bases to trimming and J lost 7 bases, with 9 bases between them. This CDR3 reads CASSAFSGELFF. In nucleotides, the CDR3 is TGCGCCAGCAGCGCTTTTAGCGGGGAGCTGTTTTTT.

The chain carries TRBV29-1 and TRBJ1-1, with 10 nucleotides matching TRBD1. Trimming at V came to 8 bases and at J to 4 bases, leaving 7 bases not matched to a gene. Germline V gene lookup returns CDR1 SQVTM and CDR2 ANQGSEA. The CDR3 runs to 13 residues. The CDR3 sequence is CSTLTGGLTEAFF. DNA for the CDR3: TGCAGCACTTTGACAGGGGGCCTCACTGAAGCTTTCTTT.

This clone was counted a few times. CDR3 coding DNA: TGTGCCAGCAGCCCAGAGGGGTGGAGCTATGAAAAACTGTTTTTT. It is translated as CASSPEGWSYEKLFF. This chain links TRBV11-3 with TRBJ1-4; possibly TRBD1 for D (5 bases). The V gene's germline CDR1 is SGHNT and CDR2 YENEEA. The ends were cut back, 5 bases at V and 6 bases at J, with 16 bases in the middle. CDR3 length equals 15 residues.

By share, this clone ranks as medium-sized. The genes are TRBV9 and TRBJ2-2; D might be TRBD1 or TRBD2, each matching 5 bases. V was trimmed by 6 bases and J by 3 bases, leaving 15 bases between them. Germline CDR1 reads SGDLS; CDR2 reads YYNGEE. The CDR3 is made up of 15 amino acids. CDR3 loop: CASTQGRRDTGELFF. The CDR3 bases are TGTGCCAGCACCCAGGGAAGGCGGGACACCGGGGAGCTGTTTTTT.

The V gene is TRBV6-8, the J gene TRBJ2-1; no reliable D call. Trimming took 5 bases from V and 7 from J, leaving 9 bases between them. The CDR3 loop spans 12 amino acids. Germline V gives CDR1 MNHGY, CDR2 SAAAGT. CDR3: CASSDPMNEQFF. DNA of the CDR3: TGTGCCAGCAGTGACCCGATGAATGAGCAGTTCTTC.

As DNA, the CDR3 is TGTGCCAGCAGCCCGCTTTCTACTGTGCCCACCGGGGAGCTGTTTTTT. It specifies CASSPLSTVPTGELFF. The chain employs TRBV6-8 and TRBJ2-2, with unresolved D. Germline loops: CDR1 MNHGY, CDR2 SAAAGT. The CDR3 extends over 16 amino acids. Deletions cut 6 bases from V and 4 bases from J, with 18 bases between.

The genes are TRBV10-2 and TRBJ1-1; D is ambiguous. With 5 bases removed from V and 1 base from J, the gap between germline ends came to 11 bases. CDR1 and CDR2 (germline): WSHSY, SAAADI. This CDR3 has 14 amino acids. CDR3 sequence: CASSWGSTNTEAFF. CDR3 DNA: TGCGCCAGCAGTTGGGGTTCTACGAACACTGAAGCTTTCTTT.

By sample share, this clone is medium-sized. The chain is built from TRBV11-3 and TRBJ2-7; 8 bases are a match to TRBD1. This CDR3 spans 16 amino acids. V lost 3 bases and J lost 7; bases outside the gene matches: 14. Germline V gene lookup returns CDR1 SGHNT and CDR2 YENEEA. The CDR3 DNA sequence: TGTGCCAGCAGCTTGGGGACAGGTCATATACCGAGGGAGCAGTACTTC. Protein sequence: CASSLGTGHIPREQYF. The whole variable domain, remainder taken from reference TRBV11-3 and TRBJ2-7, is EAGVVQSPRYKIIEKKQPVAFWCNPISGHNTLYWYLQNLGQGPELLIRYENEEAVDDSQLPKDRFSAERLKGVDSTLKIQPAELGDSAVYLCASSLGTGHIPREQYFGPGTRLTVT.

The CDR3 nucleotides are TGCGCCAGCTCCAGACAGGGGGATGAAAAACTGTTTTTT. It specifies CASSRQGDEKLFF. This chain joins TRBV10-2 and TRBJ1-4; TRBD1 aligns across 9 bases. This CDR3 is 13 amino acids long. CDR1 and CDR2 from the germline V gene are WSHSY and SAAADI. The ends lost 8 bases at V and 6 bases at J; junction bases unmatched: 4.

This clone was observed a few times. V is TRBV9 and J is TRBJ2-2; 8 bases align to TRBD1. Per germline, CDR1 SGDLS and CDR2 YYNGEE. V trimming: 0 bases; J trimming: 4 bases; junction bases outside the gene matches: 8. CDR3 size: 17 residues. The CDR3 coding sequence is TGTGCCAGCAGCGTAGGGATTTCGGACAGGGCCACCGGGGAGCTGTTTTTT. Its translation: CASSVGISDRATGELFF.